This TCR beta chain was obtained from a study of blood T cell repertoires in COVID-19 (dated by TCRdb to 2020 to 2021). At the level of the whole study: Collaborator samples came from the United States, Italy and Spain and covered acute and convalescent phases of COVID-19. The repertoires were released in a freely available public database intended as a resource for research on the immune response to SARS-CoV-2. Where available, HLA class I and class II types were obtained from metadata supplied by the sample provider rather than from assay-based typing. Sample metadata almost always included a de-identified subject ID, COVID-19 status, age in years and sex. The material from the prospective study consisted of cDNA or gDNA derived from T cells, B-cell-depleted T cells, or PBMCs. The samples were drawn from two sources: the first 160 participants of the ongoing ImmuneRACE study, and 950 to 1,500 subjects contributed by 6 global collaborators. Deeply sampled blood TCRbeta repertoires from subjects exposed to, actively infected with, or recovered from COVID-19 were included in the dataset.

The CDR3 runs 14 amino acids, cysteine and phenylalanine included. Only CDR3 DNA remains: 42 bases, in frame from the first base. Sequences MNHEY (CDR1) and SVGEGT (CDR2) are obtained from the germline V gene. V loses 5 bases, J loses 5 bases, and the germline ends lie 13 bases apart. What the study reported, not specific to this receptor: The amount of clinical and demographic metadata varied by source and participant and was provided uncurated.

The immunoSEQ Assay, a bias-controlled multiplex PCR, was used to amplify TCRbeta CDR3 regions from genomic DNA. For the original study's pipeline: The number of nucleated cells in each sample was estimated from the amplification of reference gene primers within the assay. To quantify the absolute abundance of each unique TCRbeta CDR3 rearrangement, sequence reads were collapsed and filtered. Productive Simpson clonality was computed per sample as the square root of Simpson's diversity index over productive rearrangements. TCRdb re-hosts the immuneACCESS table, in-frame sequences only. Its copies lack some clones; in the studies checked, an unresolved V gene accounts for under half of them, and the cause for the rest is not known. The D gene and trimming were derived from the DNA, and the V and J assignments and clone size from that table. Across this sample there are approximately 67,000 clones, with approximately 80% seen only once. The leading ten clones occupy just over 6.5% of the sample.

Each collaborating institution followed its own protocols to collect whole blood in K2EDTA tubes. For TCRbeta analysis, collaborators shipped samples as frozen whole blood, isolated PBMCs, or DNA extracted from either of those sample types. With respect to this clone: Its antigen remains undetermined. Base qualities are missing; no much larger clone stands one base away.

The clonotype was recovered from a man aged 60-69 years with acute or convalescent COVID-19. The chain uses TRBV6-2 or TRBV6-3 and TRBJ1-5; the D gene is perhaps TRBD1, from 6 matching bases. Specimen: peripheral blood. The nucleotide sequence is TGTGCCAGCAGTACAGGGATCCCATATCAGCCCCAGCATTTT. Its protein product is CASSTGIPYQPQHF.